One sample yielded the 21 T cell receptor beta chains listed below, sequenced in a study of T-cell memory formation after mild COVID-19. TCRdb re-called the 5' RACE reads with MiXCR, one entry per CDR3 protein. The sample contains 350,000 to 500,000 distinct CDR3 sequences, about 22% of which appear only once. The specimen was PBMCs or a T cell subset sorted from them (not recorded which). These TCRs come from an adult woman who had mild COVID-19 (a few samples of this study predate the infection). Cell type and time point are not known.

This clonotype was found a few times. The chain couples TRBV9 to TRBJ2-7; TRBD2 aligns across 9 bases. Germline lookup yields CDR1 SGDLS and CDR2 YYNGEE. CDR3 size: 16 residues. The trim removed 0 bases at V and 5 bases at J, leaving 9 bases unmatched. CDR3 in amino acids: CASSVGELAGVDEQYF. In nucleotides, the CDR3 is TGTGCCAGCAGCGTAGGGGAATTAGCGGGAGTTGACGAGCAGTACTTC.

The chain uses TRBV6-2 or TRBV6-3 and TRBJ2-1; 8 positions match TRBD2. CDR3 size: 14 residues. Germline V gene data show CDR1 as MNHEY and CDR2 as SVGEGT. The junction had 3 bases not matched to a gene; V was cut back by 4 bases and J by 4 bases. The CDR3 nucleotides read TGTGCCAGCAGTTTAGCGGGGTTATACAATGAGCAGTTCTTC. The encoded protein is CASSLAGLYNEQFF.

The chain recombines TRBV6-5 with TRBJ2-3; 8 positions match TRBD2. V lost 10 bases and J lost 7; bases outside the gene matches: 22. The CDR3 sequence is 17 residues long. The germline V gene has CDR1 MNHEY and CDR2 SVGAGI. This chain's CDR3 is CATQPVGGSGMGNTQYF. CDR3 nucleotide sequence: TGTGCCACACAACCTGTGGGTGGTAGCGGGATGGGGAATACGCAGTATTTT.

CDR3 residues: CASSQGRVRDTQYF. For the CDR3, the DNA is TGTGCCAGCAGCCAAGGACGCGTGAGAGATACGCAGTATTTT. The chain combines TRBV14 with TRBJ2-3; the D is unclear. Trimming pared 1 base from V and 5 bases from J, leaving 10 bases between. The germline V gene encodes CDR1 SGHDN and CDR2 FVKESK. This CDR3 is 14 amino acids long. The whole variable domain, filled in from reference TRBV14 and TRBJ2-3, reads EAGVTQFPSHSVIEKGQTVTLRCDPISGHDNLYWYRRVMGKEIKFLLHFVKESKQDESGMPNNRFLAERTGGTYSTLKVQPAELEDSGVYFCASSQGRVRDTQYFGPGTRLTVL.

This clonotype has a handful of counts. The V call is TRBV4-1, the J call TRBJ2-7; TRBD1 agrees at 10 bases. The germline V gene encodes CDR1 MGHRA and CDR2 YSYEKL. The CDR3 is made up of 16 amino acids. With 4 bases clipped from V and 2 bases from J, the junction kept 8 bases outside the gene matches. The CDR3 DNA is TGCGCCAGCAGCCTCCGACAGGGGGCGGGAGCCTACGAGCAGTACTTC. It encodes CASSLRQGAGAYEQYF.

CDR3 sequence: CASRLGGGWLPSSYEQYF. CDR3 DNA sequence: TGTGCAAGTCGCTTAGGGGGGGGTTGGCTTCCGAGCTCCTACGAGCAGTACTTC. The chain recombines TRBV12-2 with TRBJ2-7; TRBD1, the table's D call, was not compared with the DNA. TRBV12-2 is a pseudogene locus. This CDR3 has 18 amino acids.

The CDR3 coding sequence is TGTGCCAGCAGCTTAGATTCAGGGACAAACATTCAGTACTTC. Protein sequence: CASSLDSGTNIQYF. The chain is built from TRBV7-2 and TRBJ2-4, with D perhaps being TRBD1 or TRBD2 (5 bases each). The CDR3 length is 14 residues. CDR1 SGHTA and CDR2 FQGNSA come from the germline V gene. V gave up 1 base and J gave up 6 bases, with 10 bases separating them.

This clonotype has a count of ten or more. The CDR3 region is CASSLVGDQETQYF. The CDR3 region has the DNA TGCGCCAGCAGCTTGGTGGGGGACCAAGAGACCCAGTACTTC. The rearrangement joins TRBV5-1 to TRBJ2-5, with D possibly called TRBD1 or TRBD2 (5 bases each). Trimming stripped 0 bases from V and 0 bases from J, with 6 bases between. This CDR3 comprises 14 residues. Germline CDR1 and CDR2: SGHRS and YFSETQ.

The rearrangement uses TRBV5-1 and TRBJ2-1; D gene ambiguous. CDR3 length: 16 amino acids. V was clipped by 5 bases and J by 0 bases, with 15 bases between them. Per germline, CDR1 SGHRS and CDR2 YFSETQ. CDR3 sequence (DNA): TGCGCCAGCAGTTCATTAGCAGCAGACTCCTACAATGAGCAGTTCTTC. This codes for CASSSLAADSYNEQFF.

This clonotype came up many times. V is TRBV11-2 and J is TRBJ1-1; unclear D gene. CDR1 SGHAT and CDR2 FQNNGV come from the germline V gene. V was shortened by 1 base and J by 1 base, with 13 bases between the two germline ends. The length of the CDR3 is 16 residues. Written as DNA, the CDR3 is TGTGCCAGCAGCTTAGGCATCCCGAGGCGGAACACTGAAGCTTTCTTT. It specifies CASSLGIPRRNTEAFF.

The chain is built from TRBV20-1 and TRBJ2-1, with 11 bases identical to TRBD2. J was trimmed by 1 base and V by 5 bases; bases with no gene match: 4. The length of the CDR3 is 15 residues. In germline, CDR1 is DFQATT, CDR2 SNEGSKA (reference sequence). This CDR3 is CSASRLAGSYNEQFF. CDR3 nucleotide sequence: TGCAGTGCTTCTAGACTAGCGGGGTCCTACAATGAGCAGTTCTTC.

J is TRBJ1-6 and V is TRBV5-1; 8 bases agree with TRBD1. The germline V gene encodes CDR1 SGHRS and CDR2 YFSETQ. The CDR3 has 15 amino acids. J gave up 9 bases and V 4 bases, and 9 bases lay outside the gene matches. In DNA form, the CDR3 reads TGCGCCAGCAGCGAAAGGACAGGGAGTACTTCACCCCTCCACTTT. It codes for CASSERTGSTSPLHF.

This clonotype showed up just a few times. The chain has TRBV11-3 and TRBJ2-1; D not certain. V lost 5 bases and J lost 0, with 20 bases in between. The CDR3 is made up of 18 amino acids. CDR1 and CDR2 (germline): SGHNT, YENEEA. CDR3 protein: CASSTYTPSQLSYNEQFF. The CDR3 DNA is TGTGCCAGCAGCACTTATACCCCCTCTCAGCTCTCCTACAATGAGCAGTTCTTC.

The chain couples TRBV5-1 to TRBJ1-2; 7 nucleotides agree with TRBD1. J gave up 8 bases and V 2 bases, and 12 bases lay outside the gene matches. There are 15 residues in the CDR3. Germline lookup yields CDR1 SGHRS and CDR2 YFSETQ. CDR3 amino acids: CASSLGTDPLWGYTF. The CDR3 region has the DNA TGCGCCAGCAGCTTAGGGACAGACCCCCTGTGGGGCTACACCTTC.

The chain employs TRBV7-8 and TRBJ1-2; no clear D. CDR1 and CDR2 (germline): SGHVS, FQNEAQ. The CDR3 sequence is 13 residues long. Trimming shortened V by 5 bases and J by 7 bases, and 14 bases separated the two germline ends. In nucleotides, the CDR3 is TGTGCCAGCAGCCCTCTCGCCACCTCTGGCTACACCTTC. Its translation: CASSPLATSGYTF.

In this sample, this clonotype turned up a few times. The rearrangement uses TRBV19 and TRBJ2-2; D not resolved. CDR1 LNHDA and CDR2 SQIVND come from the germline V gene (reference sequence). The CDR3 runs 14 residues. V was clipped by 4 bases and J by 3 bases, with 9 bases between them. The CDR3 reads CASSSDPYTGELFF. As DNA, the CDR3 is TGTGCCAGTAGTAGCGACCCATACACCGGGGAGCTGTTTTTT.

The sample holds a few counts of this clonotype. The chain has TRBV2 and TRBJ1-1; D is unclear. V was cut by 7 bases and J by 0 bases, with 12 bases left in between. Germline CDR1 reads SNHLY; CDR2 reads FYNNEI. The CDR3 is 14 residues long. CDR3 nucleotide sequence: TGTGCCAGCATCTACGGGATGATGAACACTGAAGCTTTCTTT. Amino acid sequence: CASIYGMMNTEAFF.

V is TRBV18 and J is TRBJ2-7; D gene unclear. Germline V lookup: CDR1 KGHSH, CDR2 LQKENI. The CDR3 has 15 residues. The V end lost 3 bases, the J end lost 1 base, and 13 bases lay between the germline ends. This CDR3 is CASSPRTDPSYEQYF. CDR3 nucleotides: TGTGCCAGCTCACCCCGGACGGACCCTTCCTACGAGCAGTACTTC.

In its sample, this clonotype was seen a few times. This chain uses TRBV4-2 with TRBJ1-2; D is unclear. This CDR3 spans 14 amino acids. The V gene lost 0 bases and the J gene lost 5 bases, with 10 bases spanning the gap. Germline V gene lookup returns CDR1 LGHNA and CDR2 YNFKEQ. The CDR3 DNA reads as TGTGCCAGCAGCCAAGACGTCAGCTGGTATGGCTACACCTTC. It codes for CASSQDVSWYGYTF.

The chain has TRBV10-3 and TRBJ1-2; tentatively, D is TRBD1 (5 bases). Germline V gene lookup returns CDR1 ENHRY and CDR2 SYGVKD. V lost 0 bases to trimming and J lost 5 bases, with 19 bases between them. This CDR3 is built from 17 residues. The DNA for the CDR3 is TGTGCCATCAGTGAGTCCGGCGGGCAGGGCGCCGGGTATGGCTACACCTTC. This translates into CAISESGGQGAGYGYTF.

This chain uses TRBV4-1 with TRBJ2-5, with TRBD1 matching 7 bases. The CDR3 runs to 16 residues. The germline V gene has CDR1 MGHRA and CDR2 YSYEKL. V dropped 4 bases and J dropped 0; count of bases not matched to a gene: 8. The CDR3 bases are TGCGCCAGCAGCCCTCGTAGGGGACAGTACCAAGAGACCCAGTACTTC. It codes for CASSPRRGQYQETQYF.